A few counts support the clone carrying this TCR beta chain. These data are taken from a study of cytomegalovirus exposure and HLA in healthy donors. The V segment lost 6 bases and the J segment 1 base; nucleotides outside the gene matches: 7. The germline V gene has CDR1 MNHEY and CDR2 SMNVEV (reference sequence). The CDR3 is made up of 16 amino acids. This PCR relied on a set of 60 Vbeta primers and 13 Jbeta primers. TCRdb keeps only in-frame clones here, not all; method: immunoSEQ multiplex PCR. Of roughly 140,000 clones listed, 55% to 75% are singletons. This receptor was taken from a woman aged 60 to 75 in good health and CMV-seropositive. This chain connects TRBV27 to TRBJ1-1; 11 bases agree with TRBD1. Sequencing was carried out using PBMCs. The CDR3, as DNA: TGTGCCAGCAGACGGGACAGGGGGACGAGGAACACTGAAGCTTTCTTT. Protein product: CASRRDRGTRNTEAFF.